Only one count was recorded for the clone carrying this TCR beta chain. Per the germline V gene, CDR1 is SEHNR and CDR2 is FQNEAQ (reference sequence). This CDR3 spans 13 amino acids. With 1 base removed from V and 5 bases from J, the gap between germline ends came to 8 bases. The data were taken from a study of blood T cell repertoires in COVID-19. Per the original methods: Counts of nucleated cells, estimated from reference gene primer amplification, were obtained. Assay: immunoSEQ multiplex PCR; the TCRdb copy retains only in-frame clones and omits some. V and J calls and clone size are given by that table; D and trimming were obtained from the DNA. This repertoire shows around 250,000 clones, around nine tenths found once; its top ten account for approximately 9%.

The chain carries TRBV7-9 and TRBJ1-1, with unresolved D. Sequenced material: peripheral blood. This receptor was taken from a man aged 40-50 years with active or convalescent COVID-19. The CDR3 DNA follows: TGTGCCAGCAGCTTAGAACAGATAACTGAAGCTTTCTTT. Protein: CASSLEQITEAFF.